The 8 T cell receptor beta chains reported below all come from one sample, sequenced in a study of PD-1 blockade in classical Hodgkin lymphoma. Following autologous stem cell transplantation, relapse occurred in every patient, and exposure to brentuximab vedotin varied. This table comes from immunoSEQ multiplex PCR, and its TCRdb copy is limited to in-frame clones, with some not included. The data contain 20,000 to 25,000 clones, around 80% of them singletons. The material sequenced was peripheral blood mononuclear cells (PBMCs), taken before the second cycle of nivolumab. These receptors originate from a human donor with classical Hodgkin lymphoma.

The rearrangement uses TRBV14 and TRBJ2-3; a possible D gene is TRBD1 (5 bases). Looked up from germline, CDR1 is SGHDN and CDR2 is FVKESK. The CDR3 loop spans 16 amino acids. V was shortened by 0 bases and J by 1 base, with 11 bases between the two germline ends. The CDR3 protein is CASSQDKGLGTDTQYF. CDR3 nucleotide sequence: TGTGCCAGCAGCCAAGACAAGGGGCTGGGCACAGATACGCAGTATTTT.

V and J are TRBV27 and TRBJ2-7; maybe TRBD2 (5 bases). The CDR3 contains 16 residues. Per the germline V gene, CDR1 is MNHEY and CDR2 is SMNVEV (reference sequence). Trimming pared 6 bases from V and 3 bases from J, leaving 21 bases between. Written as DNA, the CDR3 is TGTGCCAGCAGCCTATGGCTACCCGGGGAAGGCTACGAGCAGTACTTC. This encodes CASSLWLPGEGYEQYF.

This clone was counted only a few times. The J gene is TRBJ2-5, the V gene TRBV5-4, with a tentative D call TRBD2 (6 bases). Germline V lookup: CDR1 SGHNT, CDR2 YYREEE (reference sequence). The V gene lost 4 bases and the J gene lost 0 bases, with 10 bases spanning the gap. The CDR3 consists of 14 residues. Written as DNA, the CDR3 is TGTGCCAGCAGCCACGGGAGCCACCAAGAGACCCAGTACTTC. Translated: CASSHGSHQETQYF. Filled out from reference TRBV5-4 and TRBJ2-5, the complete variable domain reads ETGVTQSPTHLIKTRGQQVTLRCSSQSGHNTVSWYQQALGQGPQFIFQYYREEENGRGNFPPRFSGLQFPNYSSELNVNALELDDSALYLCASSHGSHQETQYFGPGTRLLVL.

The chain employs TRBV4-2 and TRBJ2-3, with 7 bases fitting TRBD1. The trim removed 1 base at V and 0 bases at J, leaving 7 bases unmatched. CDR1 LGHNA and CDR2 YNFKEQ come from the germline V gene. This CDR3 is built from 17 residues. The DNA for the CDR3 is TGTGCCAGCAGCCAAGCTAGGCCAGGGGGAAGCACAGATACGCAGTATTTT. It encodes CASSQARPGGSTDTQYF.

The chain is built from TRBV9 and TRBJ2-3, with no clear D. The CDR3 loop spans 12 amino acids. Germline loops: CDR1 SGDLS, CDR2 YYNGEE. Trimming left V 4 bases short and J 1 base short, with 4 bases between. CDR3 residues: CASSSGTDTQYF. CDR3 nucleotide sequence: TGTGCCAGCAGCTCCGGCACAGATACGCAGTATTTT. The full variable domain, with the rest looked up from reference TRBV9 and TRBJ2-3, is DSGVTQTPKHLITATGQRVTLRCSPRSGDLSVYWYQQSLDQGLQFLIQYYNGEERAKGNILERFSAQQFPDLHSELNLSSLELGDSALYFCASSSGTDTQYFGPGTRLTVL.

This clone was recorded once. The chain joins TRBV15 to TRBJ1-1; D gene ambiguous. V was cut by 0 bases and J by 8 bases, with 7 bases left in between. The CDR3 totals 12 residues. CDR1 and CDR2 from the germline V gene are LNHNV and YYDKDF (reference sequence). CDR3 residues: CATSREGSEAFF. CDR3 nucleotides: TGTGCCACCAGCAGAGAAGGATCGGAAGCTTTCTTT.

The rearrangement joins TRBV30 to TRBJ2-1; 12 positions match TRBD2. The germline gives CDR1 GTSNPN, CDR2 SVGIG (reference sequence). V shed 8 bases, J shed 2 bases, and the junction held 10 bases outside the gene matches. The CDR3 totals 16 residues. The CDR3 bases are TGTGCCATCGGACTAGCGGGAATAGCGACCTACAATGAGCAGTTCTTC. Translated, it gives CAIGLAGIATYNEQFF.

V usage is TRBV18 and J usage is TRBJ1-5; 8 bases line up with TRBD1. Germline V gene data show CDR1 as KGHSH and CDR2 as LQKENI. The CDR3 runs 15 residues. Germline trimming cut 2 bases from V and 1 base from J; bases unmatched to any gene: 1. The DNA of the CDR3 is TGTGCCAGCTCACCAGGGACAGGCAGCAATCAGCCCCAGCATTTT. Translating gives CASSPGTGSNQPQHF. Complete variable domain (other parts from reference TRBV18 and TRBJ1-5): NAGVMQNPRHLVRRRGQEARLRCSPMKGHSHVYWYRQLPEEGLKFMVYLQKENIIDESGMPKERFSAEFPKEGPSILRIQQVVRGDSAAYFCASSPGTGSNQPQHFGDGTRLSIL.